The source of this TCR beta chain is a study of PD-1 blockade in classical Hodgkin lymphoma. Clones were read by immunoSEQ multiplex PCR, and TCRdb kept only the in-frame ones, dropping some. The sample lists more than 85,000 clones, approximately 91% seen once, with around 2.4% in the top ten. CDR1 is MNHEY, CDR2 SVGAGI, per germline. This CDR3 comprises 14 residues. Deletions cut 2 bases from V and 3 bases from J, with 10 bases between. Every patient relapsed after autologous stem cell transplantation, and brentuximab vedotin exposure varied. The sequenced sample was peripheral blood mononuclear cells (PBMCs), obtained before the second cycle of nivolumab. This chain connects TRBV6-5 to TRBJ2-5; unclear D gene. The sequence derives from a human donor with classical Hodgkin lymphoma. The CDR3 DNA is TGTGCCAGCAGTTACGACAAGGCAAAAGAGACCCAGTACTTC. It encodes CASSYDKAKETQYF.